The clone carrying this T cell receptor (beta chain) was found once. Seattle enrolled patients during active infection and tracked them longitudinally. The data stem from a study of blood T cell repertoires in COVID-19. Whole-study context: Material from acute and convalescent COVID-19 was sourced from the United States, Italy and Spain. In each case, the material was cDNA or gDNA derived from T cells, B-cell-depleted T cells, or PBMCs.

In the original processing: Scientists estimated how many nucleated cells there were by amplifying reference gene primers. Clones were sequenced by immunoSEQ multiplex PCR, and TCRdb holds only the in-frame ones, with some missing. Clone size and V and J calls were adopted from that table, with D and trimming inferred from the DNA. The top ten clones hold approximately 20% of a sample with tens of thousands of clones, over 60% of them seen once. Trimming cost V 3 bases and J 3 bases; bases outside gene matches: 4. Germline V gene sequence: CDR1 SGDLS, CDR2 YYNGEE. The CDR3 extends over 16 amino acids.

The specimen was peripheral blood. The TCR sequence derives from a young man with COVID-19, enrolled during active disease. This rearrangement joins TRBV9 to TRBJ2-1; 12 bases line up with TRBD2. CDR3 loop: CASSGGLAGHYNEQFF. As DNA, the CDR3 is TGTGCCAGCAGCGGAGGACTAGCGGGACACTACAATGAGCAGTTCTTC.